Below, 26 T cell receptor beta chains from the same sample are listed, as sequenced in a study of spatial heterogeneity in lung cancer. Using its own MiXCR run on the 5' RACE reads, TCRdb lists one record per CDR3 protein. The sample has about 30,000 distinct CDR3 sequences; 5% to 6.5% are singletons. As to time point: blood at routine non-recurrence follow-up after resection. Without sorting, whole RNA was sequenced from tumor, nontumor lung or frozen PBMC. The sequenced sample was PBMCs, obtained at follow-up. Receptors were obtained from a male donor with early-stage non-small cell lung cancer.

This clonotype was recorded at least ten times. This chain uses TRBV6-1 with TRBJ2-2; 8 bases are a match to TRBD1. This CDR3 spans 16 amino acids. Looked up from germline, CDR1 is MNHNS and CDR2 is SASEGT. The trim removed 4 bases at V and 2 bases at J, leaving 6 bases unmatched. This CDR3 is CASSGGTGINTGELFF. DNA for the CDR3: TGTGCCAGCAGTGGAGGGACAGGTATTAACACCGGGGAGCTGTTTTTT.

The rearrangement links TRBV20-1 to TRBJ2-3; TRBD2 aligns across 8 bases. Germline CDR1 DFQATT, CDR2 SNEGSKA (reference sequence). This CDR3 has 12 residues. V shed 1 base and J 6 bases; nucleotides not matched to a gene: 0. Here the CDR3 reads CSARAGGDTQYF. The CDR3 bases are TGCAGTGCTAGAGCGGGGGGGGATACGCAGTATTTT.

This clonotype was seen ten or more times. The chain combines TRBV6-4 with TRBJ2-3; 9 bases match TRBD2. The CDR3 consists of 16 residues. Germline V lookup: CDR1 MRHNA, CDR2 SNTAGT. V gave up 4 bases and J gave up 1 base; unmatched junction bases: 6. The CDR3 DNA sequence: TGTGCCAGCAGTGCCGTAGCGGGAGCCGGCACAGATACGCAGTATTTT. It codes for CASSAVAGAGTDTQYF.

The chain employs TRBV6-2 or TRBV6-3 and TRBJ1-1, with D hard to call. This CDR3 has 13 residues. Deletions cut 4 bases from V and 1 base from J, with 7 bases between. The germline V gene has CDR1 MNHEY and CDR2 SVGEGT. CDR3 bases: TGTGCCAGCAGTTTTGCCCCGAACACTGAAGCTTTCTTT. This gives the protein CASSFAPNTEAFF.

The table lists this clonotype with many counts. The V call is TRBV5-5, the J call TRBJ2-7; 10 bases align to TRBD1. Germline V gene data show CDR1 as SGHKS and CDR2 as YYEKEE (reference sequence). CDR3 length: 15 residues. V shed 4 bases, J shed 3 bases, and the junction held 7 bases outside the gene matches. DNA of the CDR3: TGTGCCAGCAGCCAGGGACAGGGGATCGGCTACGAGCAGTACGTC. It yields the protein CASSQGQGIGYEQYV.

The table lists this clonotype with a few counts. This rearrangement joins TRBV6-5 to TRBJ2-3; D is undetermined. This CDR3 is 15 amino acids long. With 0 bases removed from V and 0 bases from J, the gap between germline ends came to 7 bases. CDR1 is MNHEY and CDR2 is SVGAGI in the germline V gene. The CDR3 DNA reads TGTGCCAGCAGTTACTCTGTTACTAGCACAGATACGCAGTATTTT. This codes for CASSYSVTSTDTQYF.

Concerning this clonotype: One end of the junction varies from germline; a read error may be responsible. This rearrangement joins TRBV14 to TRBJ2-2, with D tentatively TRBD2 (5 bases). This CDR3 spans 14 amino acids. Germline values: CDR1 SGHDN, CDR2 FVKESK. The CDR3 DNA reads TGTGTCAGCAGCCCCGCGGGGAACACCGGGGAGCTGTTTTTT. It codes for CVSSPAGNTGELFF.

This chain uses TRBV5-1 with TRBJ2-1; D gene uncertain. V shed 1 base and J shed 7 bases, with 6 bases lying between them. In germline, CDR1 is SGHRS, CDR2 YFSETQ. The CDR3 consists of 12 residues. In nucleotides, the CDR3 is TGCGCCAGCAGCTTGTTCCTGAATGAGCAGTTCTTC. Translated, it gives CASSLFLNEQFF.

In its sample, this clonotype was seen many times. The chain joins TRBV6-2 or TRBV6-3 to TRBJ2-1, with D possibly being TRBD1 or TRBD2 (5 bases each). V was clipped by 6 bases and J by 7 bases, with 13 bases between them. This CDR3 is 13 amino acids long. Germline CDR1 is MNHEY and CDR2 is SVGEGT. CDR3 sequence reads: CASSLARGNEQFF. In nucleotides, the CDR3 is TGTGCCAGCAGCCTAGCTAGGGGTAATGAGCAGTTCTTC.

This clonotype was observed a few times. This chain connects TRBV4-2 to TRBJ1-1, with TRBD1 matching over 7 bases. In germline, CDR1 is LGHNA, CDR2 YNFKEQ. Germline trimming cut 1 base from V and 0 bases from J; bases unmatched to any gene: 8. This CDR3 contains 17 residues. The CDR3 DNA reads TGTGCCAGCAGCCAAGGACCCAGGACAGGTTTGAACACTGAAGCTTTCTTT. This encodes CASSQGPRTGLNTEAFF.

This clonotype was observed at least ten times. The chain has TRBV3-1 and TRBJ1-1; D is unresolved. V was shortened by 0 bases and J by 4 bases, with 9 bases between the two germline ends. Germline lookup yields CDR1 LGHDT and CDR2 YNNKEL (reference sequence). This CDR3 has 14 residues. The CDR3, as DNA: TGTGCCAGCAGCCAAGATCGGGCGCCCACTGAAGCTTTCTTT. This codes for CASSQDRAPTEAFF.

V and J are TRBV3-1 and TRBJ2-1; 8 positions match TRBD2. The trim removed 0 bases at V and 3 bases at J, leaving 7 bases unmatched. Per the germline V gene, CDR1 is LGHDT and CDR2 is YNNKEL (reference sequence). CDR3 length: 17 residues. The CDR3 is CASSQDKERGRYNEQFF. Here the CDR3 DNA reads TGTGCCAGCAGCCAAGATAAGGAGCGGGGGCGCTACAATGAGCAGTTCTTC.

This clonotype was observed many times. V gene TRBV14 combines with J gene TRBJ1-1, with D possibly TRBD1 on 5 matching bases. The germline CDR1 and CDR2 sequences are SGHDN and FVKESK. The CDR3 spans 15 residues. The germline V and J ends were trimmed by 3 bases and 0 bases, with 11 bases remaining between them. The CDR3 DNA follows: TGTGCCAGCAGCCAGGATACAGGATTGAACACTGAAGCTTTCTTT. Encoded protein: CASSQDTGLNTEAFF.

This clonotype was recorded at least ten times. The chain has TRBV5-1 and TRBJ2-7; D is uncertain. This CDR3 has 14 amino acids. Trimming left V 2 bases short and J 2 bases short, with 11 bases between. Looked up from germline, CDR1 is SGHRS and CDR2 is YFSETQ. CDR3 DNA sequence: TGCGCCAGCAGCTTCGAACAGCCGACCTACGAGCAGTACTTC. This gives the protein CASSFEQPTYEQYF.

This clonotype has a count of ten or more. The J gene is TRBJ2-1, the V gene TRBV14; D is possibly TRBD1 (5 bases). V lost 3 bases and J lost 12, with 9 bases in between. There are 11 residues in the CDR3. Germline V gene data show CDR1 as SGHDN and CDR2 as FVKESK. The CDR3 sequence: CASSHDRLQFF. The DNA for the CDR3 is TGTGCCAGCAGCCATGACAGATTGCAGTTCTTC. The variable domain in full, with the rest retrieved from reference TRBV14 and TRBJ2-1, is EAGVTQFPSHSVIEKGQTVTLRCDPISGHDNLYWYRRVMGKEIKFLLHFVKESKQDESGMPNNRFLAERTGGTYSTLKVQPAELEDSGVYFCASSHDRLQFFGPGTRLTVL.

This clonotype came up a few times. The chain joins TRBV19 to TRBJ2-1; TRBD2 matches at 7 bases. This CDR3 is built from 16 residues. Trimming removed 4 bases from V and 5 bases from J; junction bases left unmatched: 11. The germline V gene has CDR1 LNHDA and CDR2 SQIVND (reference sequence). The CDR3 spells CASSKTGPTSNNEQFF. The DNA of the CDR3 is TGTGCCAGTAGTAAAACCGGACCGACTAGCAACAATGAGCAGTTCTTC.

The chain joins TRBV12-3 or TRBV12-4 to TRBJ1-5; D gene uncertain. V lost 5 bases and J lost 4, with 9 bases in between. The CDR3 is 13 amino acids. The CDR3 loop is CASSPDPNQPQHF. In DNA, the CDR3 is TGTGCCAGCAGTCCAGACCCTAATCAGCCCCAGCATTTT.

The rearrangement links TRBV13 to TRBJ2-3, with 12 bases fitting TRBD2. This CDR3 contains 17 residues. J lost 1 base, V lost 5 bases, and 7 bases had no gene match. CDR1 is PRHDT, CDR2 FYEKMQ, per germline (reference sequence). DNA for the CDR3: TGTGCCAGCAGCATCCGACTAGCGGGAGACGGCACAGATACGCAGTATTTT. Amino acid sequence: CASSIRLAGDGTDTQYF.

In its sample, this clonotype was seen many times. V gene TRBV18 combines with J gene TRBJ1-2; no clear D gene. V was trimmed by 0 bases and J by 7 bases, leaving 9 bases between them. This CDR3 region has 13 residues. Germline V gene sequence: CDR1 KGHSH, CDR2 LQKENI. The CDR3 reads CASSPPSGSGYTF. In nucleotides, the CDR3 is TGTGCCAGCTCACCACCGTCGGGTAGTGGCTACACCTTC. Together with reference TRBV18 and TRBJ1-2, the CDR3 gives the full variable domain: NAGVMQNPRHLVRRRGQEARLRCSPMKGHSHVYWYRQLPEEGLKFMVYLQKENIIDESGMPKERFSAEFPKEGPSILRIQQVVRGDSAAYFCASSPPSGSGYTFGSGTRLTVV.

The chain couples TRBV12-3 or TRBV12-4 to TRBJ1-1, with 10 bases lining up with TRBD1. V lost 5 bases, J lost 5 bases, and 2 bases stayed unmatched. The CDR3 is 13 amino acids. The CDR3 reads CASSKGQGTEAFF. In DNA form, the CDR3 reads TGTGCCAGCAGTAAGGGACAGGGGACTGAAGCTTTCTTT.

This clonotype was counted many times. This rearrangement joins TRBV14 to TRBJ2-4, with D perhaps matching TRBD1 or TRBD2 (7 bases each). The V gene's germline CDR1 is SGHDN and CDR2 FVKESK. The CDR3 contains 13 residues. V was pared by 2 bases and J by 15 bases, with 17 bases between. The CDR3 protein is CASSQNRGGYPYF. CDR3 nucleotide sequence: TGTGCCAGCAGCCAAAACAGGGGAGGGTATCCGTACTTC.

In this sample, this clonotype turned up many times. This chain joins TRBV7-2 and TRBJ2-3; 8 bases are shared with TRBD2. The germline gives CDR1 SGHTA, CDR2 FQGNSA. The CDR3 covers 16 residues. The V and J ends lost 7 bases and 1 base, in that order; junction bases with no gene match: 10. The CDR3 sequence: CASNYPRAGGTDTQYF. The DNA for the CDR3 is TGTGCCAGCAACTACCCCCGAGCGGGGGGCACAGATACGCAGTATTTT.

By share of the sample, this clonotype is medium-sized. The J gene is TRBJ2-1, the V gene TRBV6-2 or TRBV6-3, with a weak D call TRBD2 (6 bases). The germline CDR1 and CDR2 sequences are MNHEY and SVGEGT. The V and J ends lost 6 bases and 0 bases respectively, with 18 bases between them. The CDR3 runs to 17 residues. The CDR3 is CASRWGAGRSSYNEQFF. The CDR3 DNA sequence: TGTGCCAGCAGATGGGGAGCGGGTAGGAGCTCCTACAATGAGCAGTTCTTC.

This clonotype was picked up a small number of times. The chain recombines TRBV5-6 with TRBJ2-1; 8 bases line up with TRBD2. This CDR3 contains 16 residues. V lost 4 bases, J lost 4 bases, and 10 bases stayed unmatched. Germline V lookup: CDR1 SGHDT, CDR2 YYEEEE. In DNA, the CDR3 is TGTGCCAGCAGCCCCGCACTTAGCGGGAAATACAATGAGCAGTTCTTC. Its translation is CASSPALSGKYNEQFF.

This clonotype was counted many times. This chain connects TRBV2 to TRBJ2-3, with D possibly TRBD1 on 6 matching bases. CDR1 is SNHLY, CDR2 FYNNEI, per germline. The CDR3 contains 15 residues. Trimming left V 2 bases short and J 6 bases short, with 15 bases between. This chain's CDR3 is CASSESQGRLDTQYF. The CDR3 DNA follows: TGTGCCAGCAGTGAATCACAGGGTAGGCTCGATACGCAGTATTTT.

This clonotype has a count of ten or more. The J gene is TRBJ2-1, the V gene TRBV11-2; the match to TRBD2 covers 14 bases. CDR1 and CDR2 from the germline V gene are SGHAT and FQNNGV. CDR3 length: 17 amino acids. V shed 2 bases, J shed 4 bases, and the junction held 4 bases outside the gene matches. The CDR3 region has the DNA TGTGCCAGCAGCTTAAAGGGGACTAGCGGGAGATACAATGAGCAGTTCTTC. It yields the protein CASSLKGTSGRYNEQFF.